This T cell receptor beta chain appears in the sequencing data of a study of OX40 agonist ivuxolimab in advanced cancers. Study in general: Melanoma, hepatocellular carcinoma, head and neck or renal cell cancer occurred in dose-escalation patients. Partial responses, seen in three patients, involved one hepatocellular carcinoma and two cutaneous melanomas. The study, taken as a whole, reports: At doses 0.1 to 3.0 mg/kg, CD4+ and CD8+ clones expanded.

The data were produced by immunoSEQ multiplex PCR, yet TCRdb's version contains in-frame clones alone and is incomplete. The sample lists about 77,000 clones; 83% were seen once. There are 15 residues in the CDR3. The V end lost 4 bases, the J end lost 6 bases, and 15 bases lay between the germline ends. Germline V CDR1 and CDR2: MGHRA, YSYEKL. Note on this clone: Its antigen is undetermined.

This clonotype originated in an adult with an advanced solid tumor such as melanoma, head and neck, liver or kidney cancer. V is TRBV4-1 and J is TRBJ2-2; D is perhaps TRBD2 (5 bases). The input for sequencing was CD4+ or CD8+ T cells sorted from blood, taken in a trial of the OX40 agonist ivuxolimab. The CDR3: CASSPAAGGPGELFF. The DNA for the CDR3 is TGCGCCAGCAGCCCTGCGGCGGGCGGACCCGGGGAGCTGTTTTTT.